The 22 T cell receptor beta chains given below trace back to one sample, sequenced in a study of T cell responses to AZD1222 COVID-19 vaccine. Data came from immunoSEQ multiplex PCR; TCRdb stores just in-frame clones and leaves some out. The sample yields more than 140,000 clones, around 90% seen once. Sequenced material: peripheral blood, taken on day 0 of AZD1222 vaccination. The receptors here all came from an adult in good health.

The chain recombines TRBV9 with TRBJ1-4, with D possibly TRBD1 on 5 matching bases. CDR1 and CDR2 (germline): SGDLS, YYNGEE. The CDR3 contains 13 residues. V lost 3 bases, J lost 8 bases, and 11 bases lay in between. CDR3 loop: CASSAGTVEKLFF. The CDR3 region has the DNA TGTGCCAGCAGCGCGGGGACGGTAGAAAAACTGTTTTTT.

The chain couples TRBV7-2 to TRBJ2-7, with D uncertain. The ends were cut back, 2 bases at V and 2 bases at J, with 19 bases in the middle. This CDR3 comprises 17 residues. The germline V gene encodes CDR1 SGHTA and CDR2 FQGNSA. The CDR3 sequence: CASSLQLADPSPYEQYF. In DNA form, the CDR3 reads TGTGCCAGCAGCTTACAATTGGCCGATCCCTCTCCCTACGAGCAGTACTTC.

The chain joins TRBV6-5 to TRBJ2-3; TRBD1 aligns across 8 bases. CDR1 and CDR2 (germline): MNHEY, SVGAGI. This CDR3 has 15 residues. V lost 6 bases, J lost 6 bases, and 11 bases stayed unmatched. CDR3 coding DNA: TGTGCCAGCAGAGAGGACAGGGTTTACAGGGATACGCAGTATTTT. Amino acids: CASREDRVYRDTQYF.

For the CDR3, the DNA is TGTGCCAGTAGTATAGCCCCAGGGAGAGTCAATGAGCAGTTCTTC. Its protein is CASSIAPGRVNEQFF. This chain links TRBV19 with TRBJ2-1; either TRBD1 or TRBD2 may supply D (5 bases each). The germline gives CDR1 LNHDA, CDR2 SQIVND (reference sequence). With 1 base removed from V and 6 bases from J, the gap between germline ends came to 13 bases. The CDR3 has 15 residues.

The CDR3 region has the DNA TGTGCCAGCAGTTACTCGACGTCGGGACAGGCCTCCCATTTT. Its translation is CASSYSTSGQASHF. The V call is TRBV6-6, the J call TRBJ1-5, with 8 bases identical to TRBD1. The germline CDR1 and CDR2 sequences are MNHNY and SVGAGI (reference sequence). V shed 0 bases and J 16 bases; nucleotides not matched to a gene: 11. The CDR3 covers 14 residues.

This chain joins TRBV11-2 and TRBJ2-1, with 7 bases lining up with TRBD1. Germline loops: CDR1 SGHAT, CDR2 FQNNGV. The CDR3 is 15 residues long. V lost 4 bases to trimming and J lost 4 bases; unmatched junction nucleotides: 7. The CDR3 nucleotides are TGTGCCAGCAGCTGGACAGGTAGGACATACAATGAGCAGTTCTTC. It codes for CASSWTGRTYNEQFF. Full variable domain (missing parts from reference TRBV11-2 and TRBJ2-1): EAGVAQSPRYKIIEKRQSVAFWCNPISGHATLYWYQQILGQGPKLLIQFQNNGVVDDSQLPKDRFSAERLKGVDSTLKIQPAKLEDSAVYLCASSWTGRTYNEQFFGPGTRLTVL.

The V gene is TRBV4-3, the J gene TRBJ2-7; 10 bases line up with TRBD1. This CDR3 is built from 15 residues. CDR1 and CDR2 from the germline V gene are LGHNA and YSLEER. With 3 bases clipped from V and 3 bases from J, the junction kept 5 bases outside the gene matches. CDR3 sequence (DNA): TGCGCCAGCAGCCATCGTGGACAGGGGGTCTACGAGCAGTACTTC. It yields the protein CASSHRGQGVYEQYF.

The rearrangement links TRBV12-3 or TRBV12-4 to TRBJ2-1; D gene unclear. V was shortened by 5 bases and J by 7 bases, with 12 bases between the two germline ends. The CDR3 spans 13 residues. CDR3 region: CASSLNRWNEQFF. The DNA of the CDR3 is TGTGCCAGCAGTCTGAACCGGTGGAATGAGCAGTTCTTC.

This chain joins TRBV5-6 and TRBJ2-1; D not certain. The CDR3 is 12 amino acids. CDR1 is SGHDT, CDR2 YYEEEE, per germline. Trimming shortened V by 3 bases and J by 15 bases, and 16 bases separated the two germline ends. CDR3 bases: TGTGCCAGCAGCTATGGCTCCACTGACTGGTTCTTC. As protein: CASSYGSTDWFF.

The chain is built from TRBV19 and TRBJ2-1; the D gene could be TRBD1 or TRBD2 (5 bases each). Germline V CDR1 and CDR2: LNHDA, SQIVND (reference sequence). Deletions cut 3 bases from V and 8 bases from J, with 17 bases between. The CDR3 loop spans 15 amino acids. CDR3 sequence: CASSMRAGLGDEQFF. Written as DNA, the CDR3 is TGTGCCAGTAGTATGAGGGCTGGTCTGGGGGATGAGCAGTTCTTC.

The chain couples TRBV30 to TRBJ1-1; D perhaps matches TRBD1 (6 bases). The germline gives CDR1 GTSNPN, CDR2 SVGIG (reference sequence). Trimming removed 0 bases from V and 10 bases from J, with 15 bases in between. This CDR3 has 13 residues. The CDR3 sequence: CAWSVLRGRGAFF. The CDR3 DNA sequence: TGTGCCTGGAGTGTACTGCGGGGGCGGGGAGCTTTCTTT.

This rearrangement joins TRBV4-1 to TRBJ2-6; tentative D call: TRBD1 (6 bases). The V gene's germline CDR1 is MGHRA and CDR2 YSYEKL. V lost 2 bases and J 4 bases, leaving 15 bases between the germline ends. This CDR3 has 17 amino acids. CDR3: CASSQQLTGNGANVLTF. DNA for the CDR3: TGCGCCAGCAGCCAACAACTTACAGGGAACGGGGCCAACGTCCTGACTTTC.

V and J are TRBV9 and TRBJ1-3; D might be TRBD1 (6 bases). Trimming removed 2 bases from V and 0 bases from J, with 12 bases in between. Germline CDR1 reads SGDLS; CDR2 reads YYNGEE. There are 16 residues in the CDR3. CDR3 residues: CASSVGGGSSGNTIYF. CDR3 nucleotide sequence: TGTGCCAGCAGCGTGGGAGGGGGGAGCTCTGGAAACACCATATATTTT.

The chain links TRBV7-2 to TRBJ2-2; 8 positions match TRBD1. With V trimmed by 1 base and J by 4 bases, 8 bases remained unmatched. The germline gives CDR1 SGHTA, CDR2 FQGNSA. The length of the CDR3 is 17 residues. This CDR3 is CASSLGLGQGRTGELFF. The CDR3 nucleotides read TGTGCCAGCAGCTTAGGGTTAGGACAGGGTCGCACCGGGGAGCTGTTTTTT.

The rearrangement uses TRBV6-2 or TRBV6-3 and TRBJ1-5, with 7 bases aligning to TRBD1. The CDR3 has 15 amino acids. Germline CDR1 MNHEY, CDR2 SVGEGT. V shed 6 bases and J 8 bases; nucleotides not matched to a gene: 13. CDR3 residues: CASSQDRRLREPQHF. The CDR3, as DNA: TGTGCCAGCAGCCAGGACAGGCGGCTCAGAGAGCCCCAGCATTTT.

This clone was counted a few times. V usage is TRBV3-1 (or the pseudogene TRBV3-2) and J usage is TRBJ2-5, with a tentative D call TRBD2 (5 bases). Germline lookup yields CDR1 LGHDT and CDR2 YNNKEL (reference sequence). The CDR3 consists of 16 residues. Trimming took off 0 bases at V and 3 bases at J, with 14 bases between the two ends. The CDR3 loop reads CASSQDLGRGEETQYF. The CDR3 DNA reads TGTGCCAGCAGCCAAGATCTTGGTCGGGGAGAAGAGACCCAGTACTTC.

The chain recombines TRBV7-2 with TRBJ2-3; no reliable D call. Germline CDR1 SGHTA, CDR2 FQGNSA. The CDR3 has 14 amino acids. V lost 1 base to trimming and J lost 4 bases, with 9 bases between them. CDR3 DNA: TGTGCCAGCAGCTTAGTCCCGCTTTCAGATACGCAGTATTTT. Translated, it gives CASSLVPLSDTQYF.

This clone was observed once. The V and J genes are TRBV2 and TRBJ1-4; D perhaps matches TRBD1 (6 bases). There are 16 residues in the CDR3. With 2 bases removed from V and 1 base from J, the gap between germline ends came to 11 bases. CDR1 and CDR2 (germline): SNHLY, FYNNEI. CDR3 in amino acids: CASSEYQGRTNEKLFF. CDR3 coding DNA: TGTGCCAGCAGTGAATATCAGGGGCGAACTAATGAAAAACTGTTTTTT.

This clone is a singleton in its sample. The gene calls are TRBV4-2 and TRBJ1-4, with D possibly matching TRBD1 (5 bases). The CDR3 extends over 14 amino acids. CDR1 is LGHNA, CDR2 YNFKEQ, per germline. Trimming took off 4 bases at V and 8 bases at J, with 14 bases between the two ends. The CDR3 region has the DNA TGTGCCAGCAGCCCTCGGCAGGGTGGAGAAAAACTGTTTTTT. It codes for CASSPRQGGEKLFF.

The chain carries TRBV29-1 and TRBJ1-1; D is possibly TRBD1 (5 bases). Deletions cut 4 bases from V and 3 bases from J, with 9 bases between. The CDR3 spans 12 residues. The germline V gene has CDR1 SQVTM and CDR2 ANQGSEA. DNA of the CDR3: TGCAGCGTTGCTCGGGGGGACACTGAAGCTTTCTTT. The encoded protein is CSVARGDTEAFF.

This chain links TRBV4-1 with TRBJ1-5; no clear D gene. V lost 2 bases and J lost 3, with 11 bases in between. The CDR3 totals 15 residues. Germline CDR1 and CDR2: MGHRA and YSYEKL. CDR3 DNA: TGCGCCAGCAGCCAATTCGGACCTGACAATCAGCCCCAGCATTTT. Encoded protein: CASSQFGPDNQPQHF.

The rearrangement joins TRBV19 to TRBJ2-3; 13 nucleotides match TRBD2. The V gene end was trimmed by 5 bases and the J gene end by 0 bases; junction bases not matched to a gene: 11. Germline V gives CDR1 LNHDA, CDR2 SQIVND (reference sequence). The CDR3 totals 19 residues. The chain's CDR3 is CASSPRTSGRATSTDTQYF. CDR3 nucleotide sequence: TGTGCCAGTAGTCCCCGGACTAGCGGGAGAGCCACTAGCACAGATACGCAGTATTTT.